Listed here is a single T cell receptor (beta chain). Other nucleotide sequences in the sample specify the same CDR3. The run depth of the assay was deep. Data came from immunoSEQ multiplex PCR; TCRdb stores just in-frame clones and leaves some out. Of 2 million to 2.5 million clones in the sample, nearly 97% are singletons; the top ten hold about 0.13%. The record originates from a study of shared clonotypes between healthy human individuals. All donors were healthy HIV-negative adults lacking recent acute infections or vaccinations. Germline assignment: CDR1 MNHEY and CDR2 SVGAGI. Trimming took 2 bases from V and 1 from J; bases not matched to a gene: 1. The CDR3 contains 14 residues.

The origin of this receptor is a young man in good health. This chain uses TRBV6-5 with TRBJ1-1, with 7 bases lining up with TRBD1. Sample: naive CD4+ T cells sorted from blood. Described subset: CD45RA+ positively selected. CDR3 nucleotides: TGTGCCAGCAGTTACAGGACAGGGAACACTGAAGCTTTCTTT. Protein: CASSYRTGNTEAFF.